These 17 T cell receptor beta chains were sequenced from one sample in a study of blood T cell repertoires in COVID-19. Libraries were prepared by immunoSEQ multiplex PCR; TCRdb keeps only in-frame clonotypes and omits some of them. The top ten hold approximately 4.5% of the sample, which has about 58,000 clones, about 84% seen once. Sequencing was performed on peripheral blood. The receptors derive from a man aged 40-49 years with active COVID-19.

In the case of this clone: This sample includes further DNA sequences coding for the same CDR3. The CDR3 nucleotides are TGTGCCAGCAGCTTCAGGACTAGCGGGTACGAGCAGTACTTC. The encoded protein is CASSFRTSGYEQYF. The J gene is TRBJ2-7, the V gene TRBV7-3, with 11 bases matching TRBD2. The CDR3 loop spans 14 amino acids. Germline CDR1 SGHTA, CDR2 FQGTGA. Losses at the gene ends were 3 bases for V and 4 bases for J; bases not matched to a gene: 2.

The V call is TRBV28, the J call TRBJ2-3, with 7 bases that match TRBD2. J was trimmed by 1 base and V by 11 bases; bases with no gene match: 9. Germline V CDR1 and CDR2: MDHEN, SYDVKM. This CDR3 region has 14 residues. CDR3 residues: CAAGGSLGTDTQYF. The CDR3, as DNA: TGTGCCGCCGGCGGGAGCTTGGGCACAGATACGCAGTATTTT.

The chain couples TRBV20-1 to TRBJ2-5; no reliable D call. Germline V gene data show CDR1 as DFQATT and CDR2 as SNEGSKA (reference sequence). The V end lost 6 bases, the J end lost 2 bases, and 7 bases lay between the germline ends. The CDR3 runs to 11 residues. Written as DNA, the CDR3 is TGCAGTGCGCTACTTCAAGAGACCCAGTACTTC. This sequence encodes CSALLQETQYF.

The chain recombines TRBV7-3 with TRBJ2-5; possibly TRBD1 for D (6 bases). This CDR3 is built from 14 residues. V gave up 2 bases and J gave up 5 bases, with 12 bases separating them. CDR1 is SGHTA and CDR2 is FQGTGA in the germline V gene. CDR3: CASSLGGMRETQYF. DNA for the CDR3: TGTGCCAGCAGCTTAGGGGGCATGAGGGAGACCCAGTACTTC.

The chain links TRBV7-9 to TRBJ1-3, with D hard to call. With 3 bases removed from V and 4 bases from J, the gap between germline ends came to 7 bases. CDR1 SEHNR and CDR2 FQNEAQ come from the germline V gene (reference sequence). The CDR3 length is 13 residues. CDR3 protein: CASSLAQGNTIYF. CDR3 nucleotide sequence: TGTGCCAGCAGCTTGGCCCAGGGAAACACCATATATTTT.

The chain couples TRBV5-1 to TRBJ1-2; the D gene is possibly TRBD1 (6 bases). V lost 6 bases, J lost 4 bases, and 25 bases lay in between. The germline V gene has CDR1 SGHRS and CDR2 YFSETQ. The CDR3 contains 17 residues. DNA for the CDR3: TGCGCCAGCAAGGATACCGGGACACCCTCGGGTATCTATGGCTACACCTTC. Amino acids: CASKDTGTPSGIYGYTF.

The chain carries TRBV7-8 and TRBJ2-3; TRBD2 aligns across 15 bases. Germline-derived CDR1 and CDR2 are SGHVS and FQNEAQ. Trimming removed 1 base from V and 0 bases from J; junction bases left unmatched: 11. The CDR3 is 21 residues long. CDR3: CASSLVGLAGGPALSTDTQYF. The CDR3, as DNA: TGTGCCAGCAGCTTAGTGGGACTAGCGGGAGGACCGGCACTCAGCACAGATACGCAGTATTTT.

In its sample, this clone was seen a few times. The CDR3, as DNA: TGTGCCAGCAGCTTAGCGGGAGGACCAAACCAAGAGACCCAGTACTTC. Translation: CASSLAGGPNQETQYF. The chain carries TRBV7-9 and TRBJ2-5, with D tentatively TRBD2 (6 bases). The length of the CDR3 is 16 residues. V lost 0 bases and J 0 bases, leaving 11 bases between the germline ends. CDR1 and CDR2 (germline): SEHNR, FQNEAQ (reference sequence).

The V gene is TRBV4-1, the J gene TRBJ1-1; weak D call: TRBD1 (5 bases). The CDR3 length is 13 residues. V gave up 0 bases and J gave up 8 bases, with 10 bases separating them. Germline loops: CDR1 MGHRA, CDR2 YSYEKL. This CDR3 reads CASSQDSGREAFF. In DNA, the CDR3 is TGCGCCAGCAGCCAAGATTCAGGGAGGGAAGCTTTCTTT.

The chain is built from TRBV7-2 and TRBJ1-5; D is perhaps TRBD1 (6 bases). V dropped 4 bases and J dropped 3 bases, with 13 bases sitting between them. CDR3 length: 15 amino acids. CDR1 SGHTA and CDR2 FQGNSA come from the germline V gene. CDR3 loop: CASSSRGGTNQPQHF. CDR3 sequence (DNA): TGTGCCAGCAGCTCTAGGGGGGGTACCAATCAGCCCCAGCATTTT.

The V gene is TRBV19, the J gene TRBJ1-2; 7 bases fit TRBD1. The length of the CDR3 is 12 residues. The V and J ends lost 4 bases and 8 bases, in that order; junction bases with no gene match: 4. Germline values: CDR1 LNHDA, CDR2 SQIVND (reference sequence). This CDR3 is CASSTPTGGYTF. CDR3 nucleotides: TGTGCCAGTAGTACACCGACAGGGGGCTACACCTTC.

The chain has TRBV18 and TRBJ2-1; 10 nucleotides align to TRBD1. J gave up 7 bases and V 7 bases, and 7 bases lay outside the gene matches. Germline V gene data show CDR1 as KGHSH and CDR2 as LQKENI. There are 14 residues in the CDR3. In DNA, the CDR3 is TGTGCCAGCTTCCGGGACAGGGGAGTAAATGAGCAGTTCTTC. This encodes CASFRDRGVNEQFF.

The chain combines TRBV28 with TRBJ1-6; D is perhaps TRBD1 (5 bases). Trimming cost V 2 bases and J 9 bases, with 14 bases left between them. Germline V lookup: CDR1 MDHEN, CDR2 SYDVKM. CDR3 length equals 15 residues. The CDR3, as DNA: TGTGCCAGCAGTTTACCGGGGGATATGCTTTCACCCCTCCACTTT. Translation gives CASSLPGDMLSPLHF.

This clone was recorded once. The chain couples TRBV19 to TRBJ2-1; TRBD2 aligns across 9 bases. Germline V gene data show CDR1 as LNHDA and CDR2 as SQIVND (reference sequence). The J segment lost 0 bases and the V segment lost 0 bases, leaving 6 bases of the junction unmatched. This CDR3 contains 18 residues. The CDR3 spells CASSIESSGVSSYNEQFF. As DNA, the CDR3 is TGTGCCAGTAGTATAGAATCTAGCGGGGTCAGCTCCTACAATGAGCAGTTCTTC. Drawing the rest from reference TRBV19 and TRBJ2-1, the complete variable domain is DGGITQSPKYLFRKEGQNVTLSCEQNLNHDAMYWYRQDPGQGLRLIYYSQIVNDFQKGDIAEGYSVSREKKESFPLTVTSAQKNPTAFYLCASSIESSGVSSYNEQFFGPGTRLTVL.

The J gene is TRBJ1-6, the V gene TRBV4-1; the D is unclear. Per germline, CDR1 MGHRA and CDR2 YSYEKL. The CDR3 runs 15 residues. Trimming pared 5 bases from V and 7 bases from J, leaving 15 bases between. The CDR3 protein is CASSSSDHGNSPLHF. CDR3 nucleotide sequence: TGCGCCAGCAGCTCGTCGGATCACGGGAATTCACCCCTCCACTTT.

This chain connects TRBV12-3 or TRBV12-4 to TRBJ2-7, with a tentative D call TRBD1 (6 bases). CDR3 length equals 13 residues. Trimming pared 3 bases from V and 6 bases from J, leaving 12 bases between. The chain's CDR3 is CASSLNRVGEQYF. The CDR3 DNA is TGTGCCAGCAGTTTGAACAGGGTAGGCGAGCAGTACTTC.

This rearrangement joins TRBV5-4 to TRBJ1-1; 7 positions match TRBD1. Germline V CDR1 and CDR2: SGHNT, YYREEE (reference sequence). This CDR3 region has 15 residues. Germline trimming cut 4 bases from V and 4 bases from J; bases unmatched to any gene: 10. This CDR3 reads CASSPEGARATEAFF. In DNA form, the CDR3 reads TGTGCCAGCAGCCCTGAGGGGGCGCGGGCCACTGAAGCTTTCTTT.